The TCR beta chain under discussion was sequenced for a study of glioma-infiltrating T cells after dendritic cell vaccination. Turning to the study itself: Autologous tumor lysate was loaded overnight onto monocyte-derived dendritic cells grown about seven days with IL-4 and GM-CSF. Study outcomes and limitations: Only a small number of patients had complete blood and tumor samples.

The table came from immunoSEQ multiplex PCR; TCRdb's copy has only in-frame clones and leaves some out. The data hold 85,000 to 95,000 clones, with 86% observed a single time. Only patients with spare fresh-frozen tumor and over two years of follow-up were included. None of the glioblastoma patients had an isocitrate dehydrogenase mutation. The germline gives CDR1 SGHVS, CDR2 FNYEAQ. This CDR3 has 13 amino acids. Trimming shortened V by 5 bases and J by 5 bases, and 11 bases separated the two germline ends. For this clone: What it binds is unknown.

The sequence came from a human donor with glioblastoma. The sample was blood, taken before dendritic cell vaccination. This sequence joins TRBV7-6 and TRBJ2-3; D might be TRBD1 (6 bases). The CDR3 DNA is TGTGCCAGCAGCACAGGGTTGGGAGATACGCAGTATTTT. Its translation: CASSTGLGDTQYF.